Listed below are T cell receptor beta chains from one sample, sequenced in a study of control samples from healthy donors and cancer patients. Sequencing used immunoSEQ multiplex PCR; TCRdb keeps in-frame clones, though not all of them. The table has 100,000 to 150,000 clones, 80% to 95% seen once. Input material: PBMCs. These receptors were taken from a man older than 75 with head and neck cancer. CDR3s include the opening cysteine and the closing phenylalanine or tryptophan. Fields, in order: V gene, J gene, clone size, D gene, CDR3 DNA, CDR3 protein. The D gene is left open where the match is weak. Expanded clones are given a class, and other clones once, few, many or no size at all.

V: TRBV7-9; J: TRBJ1-6; size: .; D: TRBD1; DNA: TGTGCCAGCGGACAGGCTAATTCACCCCTCCACTTT; CDR3: CASGQANSPLHF
V: TRBV5-4; J: TRBJ2-1; size: .; D: TRBD2; DNA: TGTGCCAGCAGCCCGGGACTAGCGGACTACAATGAGCAGTTCTTC; CDR3: CASSPGLADYNEQFF
V: TRBV4-1; J: TRBJ1-2; size: .; D: .; DNA: TGCGCCAGCAGCCAAGGGGTTTTCGGGGGCTACACCTTC; CDR3: CASSQGVFGGYTF
V: TRBV20-1; J: TRBJ2-3; size: .; D: .; DNA: TGCAGTGCTAGTTTCGGAGGGGGCACAGATACGCAGTATTTT; CDR3: CSASFGGGTDTQYF
V: TRBV28; J: TRBJ1-4; size: .; D: TRBD1; DNA: TGTGCCAGCAGTTTACCCACAGGGGGCGGTGAAAAACTGTTTTTT; CDR3: CASSLPTGGGEKLFF
V: TRBV27; J: TRBJ2-1; size: .; D: .; DNA: TGTGCCAGCAGCTGGCGGGCCCCCTACAATGAGCAGTTCTTC; CDR3: CASSWRAPYNEQFF
V: TRBV12-3/TRBV12-4; J: TRBJ1-2; size: .; D: .; DNA: TGTGCCAGCAGTTTAGGGCACCCGTATGGCTACACCTTC; CDR3: CASSLGHPYGYTF
V: TRBV3-1/TRBV3-2; J: TRBJ1-2; size: .; D: .; DNA: TGTGCCAGCAGCCAAGTCCCCGGACGGGGGCCTAACTATGGCTACACCTTC; CDR3: CASSQVPGRGPNYGYTF
V: TRBV5-6; J: TRBJ1-1; size: once; D: TRBD1; DNA: TGTGCCAGCAGTTGGCTCGGGACAGGGAACACTGAAGCTTTCTTT; CDR3: CASSWLGTGNTEAFF
V: TRBV5-1; J: TRBJ1-3; size: .; D: .; DNA: TGCGCCAGCAGCTTGGGACCTTTCTCTGGAAACACCATATATTTT; CDR3: CASSLGPFSGNTIYF
V: TRBV3-1/TRBV3-2; J: TRBJ1-2; size: .; D: .; DNA: TGTGCCAGCAGCCTTGGAGGGGTCGTGTATGGCTACACCTTC; CDR3: CASSLGGVVYGYTF
V: TRBV4-1; J: TRBJ2-1; size: .; D: TRBD2; DNA: TGCGCCAGCAGCCAAGATTTATTTCGAACTAGCGGGAGTTACAATGAGCAGTTCTTC; CDR3: CASSQDLFRTSGSYNEQFF
V: TRBV7-2; J: TRBJ2-1; size: .; D: TRBD2; DNA: TGTGCCAGCAGCCCGAGGATGACGGGGGGGCATTACAATGAGCAGTTCTTC; CDR3: CASSPRMTGGHYNEQFF
V: TRBV19; J: TRBJ1-1; size: .; D: .; DNA: TGTGCCAGTAGTATTCGTCCAGAAAACACTGAAGCTTTCTTT; CDR3: CASSIRPENTEAFF
V: TRBV1; J: TRBJ2-3; size: .; D: .; DNA: TGCACCAGCAGCCAAGATTCTCCTATTTGGGACACAGATACGCAGTATTTT; CDR3: CTSSQDSPIWDTDTQYF
V: TRBV20-1; J: TRBJ2-7; size: .; D: TRBD1; DNA: TGCAGTGCTAGTGACGGACAGGGGGGACATTACGAGCAGTACTTC; CDR3: CSASDGQGGHYEQYF
V: TRBV29-1; J: TRBJ2-7; size: once; D: TRBD1; DNA: TGCAGCGCCTCCGGGACAGGGAACGAGCAGTACTTC; CDR3: CSASGTGNEQYF
V: TRBV6-5; J: TRBJ2-5; size: .; D: TRBD2; DNA: TGTGCCAGCAGTCGTGGGGGGGGCCAAGAGACCCAGTACTTC; CDR3: CASSRGGGQETQYF